These 11 T cell receptor beta chains originate from one sample sequenced in a study of CD8+ T cells in alopecia areata. The sequencing template was cDNA reverse transcribed from extracted RNA. Using immunoSEQ multiplex PCR, the repertoire was profiled, and TCRdb retains in-frame clones only, with some absent. The sample carries about 92,000 clones, roughly 46% recorded once. Treatment described: oral pan-JAK inhibitor, 5-10 mg twice daily. The source was CD8+ T cells sorted from blood, collected at week 24, from a patient treated with tofacitinib. The receptors come from a human donor with alopecia areata.

The chain uses TRBV27 and TRBJ2-1; 10 positions match TRBD2. The CDR3 loop spans 13 amino acids. V shed 8 bases and J 4 bases; nucleotides not matched to a gene: 2. Germline loops: CDR1 MNHEY, CDR2 SMNVEV (reference sequence). The CDR3 here is CASGLAVYNEQFF. The CDR3 DNA follows: TGTGCCAGCGGACTAGCGGTTTACAATGAGCAGTTCTTC.

The J gene is TRBJ2-1, the V gene TRBV2, with D possibly matching TRBD2 (5 bases). Between the trimmed V and J ends, which lost 7 bases and 5 bases, there was a span of 18 bases. From germline, CDR1 is SNHLY and CDR2 FYNNEI. CDR3 length equals 15 residues. The CDR3 sequence: CASNRRGRRDNEQFF. The CDR3 bases are TGTGCCAGCAATAGGCGAGGGCGTCGGGACAATGAGCAGTTCTTC.

This chain joins TRBV30 and TRBJ2-7, with 8 bases lining up with TRBD1. V trimming: 3 bases; J trimming: 4 bases; junction bases outside the gene matches: 5. Looked up from germline, CDR1 is GTSNPN and CDR2 is SVGIG (reference sequence). This CDR3 contains 13 residues. CDR3 protein: CAWRGRGQYEQYF. The CDR3 DNA reads as TGTGCCTGGAGAGGCAGGGGGCAATACGAGCAGTACTTC.

The chain links TRBV7-9 to TRBJ1-1; D call uncertain. Per the germline V gene, CDR1 is SEHNR and CDR2 is FQNEAQ (reference sequence). The V end lost 4 bases, the J end lost 4 bases, and 7 bases lay between the germline ends. The CDR3 covers 12 residues. The CDR3 DNA reads TGTGCCAGCAGCTGGGCTGCCACTGAAGCTTTCTTT. Translated, it gives CASSWAATEAFF.

V gene TRBV6-1 combines with J gene TRBJ2-1, with TRBD2 identical over 10 bases. Germline CDR1 reads MNHNS; CDR2 reads SASEGT. V gave up 5 bases and J gave up 6 bases; unmatched junction bases: 7. CDR3 length: 15 amino acids. In nucleotides, the CDR3 is TGTGCCAGCAGTACTCTAGCGGGAGTGGGCAATGAGCAGTTCTTC. It encodes CASSTLAGVGNEQFF.

The chain recombines TRBV15 with TRBJ1-4; D might be TRBD1 (6 bases). Trimming shortened V by 8 bases and J by 6 bases, and 22 bases separated the two germline ends. The length of the CDR3 is 16 residues. CDR1 is LNHNV and CDR2 is YYDKDF in the germline V gene (reference sequence). CDR3 nucleotides: TGTGCCACCGGACGACAGGACTTGCAAAGAGATGAAAAACTGTTTTTT. Translated, it gives CATGRQDLQRDEKLFF.

This clone was picked up a small number of times. The genes are TRBV29-1 and TRBJ2-1, with 11 positions matching TRBD2. Germline CDR1 reads SQVTM; CDR2 reads ANQGSEA. Trimming cost V 6 bases and J 16 bases; bases outside gene matches: 11. This CDR3 comprises 12 residues. CDR3 protein: CSVTPGLAGPFF. CDR3 bases: TGCAGCGTGACCCCAGGACTAGCGGGCCCCTTCTTC.

This sequence joins TRBV11-2 and TRBJ2-5; 10 bases fit TRBD2. V was clipped by 5 bases and J by 5 bases; unmatched bases: 17. CDR1 SGHAT and CDR2 FQNNGV come from the germline V gene. The CDR3 has 18 residues. In DNA form, the CDR3 reads TGTGCCAGCAGCCCCCGCGAGATTCTAGCGGGAGTTTTTGAGACCCAGTACTTC. Its protein product is CASSPREILAGVFETQYF.

This clone has only a few counts. The V call is TRBV7-9, the J call TRBJ2-7; 10 positions agree with TRBD1. Germline trimming cut 4 bases from V and 3 bases from J; bases unmatched to any gene: 9. The length of the CDR3 is 16 residues. Germline assignment: CDR1 SEHNR and CDR2 FQNEAQ (reference sequence). The CDR3 DNA is TGTGCCAGCAGCTCCACGAGATGGGACAGGGGCTACGAGCAGTACTTC. It yields the protein CASSSTRWDRGYEQYF.

V usage is TRBV5-1 and J usage is TRBJ2-2, with D perhaps TRBD2 (6 bases). The V and J ends lost 2 bases and 4 bases respectively, with 12 bases between them. The CDR3 is made up of 15 amino acids. Germline CDR1 SGHRS, CDR2 YFSETQ. The CDR3 loop is CASSLSRGGTGELFF. DNA of the CDR3: TGCGCCAGCAGCTTATCGAGGGGAGGCACCGGGGAGCTGTTTTTT.

The V gene is TRBV5-1, the J gene TRBJ2-5; D gene uncertain. The V gene lost 4 bases and the J gene lost 5 bases, with 12 bases spanning the gap. This CDR3 is 13 amino acids long. Germline V CDR1 and CDR2: SGHRS, YFSETQ. CDR3 in DNA: TGCGCCAGCAGCCCCTACTACCGCGAGACCCAGTACTTC. This codes for CASSPYYRETQYF.